This T cell receptor beta chain was obtained from a study of spatial heterogeneity in lung cancer. A single record per CDR3 protein comes from TCRdb applying MiXCR to the 5' RACE reads. In the table there are about 44,000 distinct CDR3 sequences, approximately 14% of which are singletons. This CDR3 region has 17 residues. The V segment lost 1 base and the J segment 0 bases; nucleotides outside the gene matches: 7. Germline CDR1 is SGHAT and CDR2 is FQDESV (reference sequence). Time point defined: sample taken at primary tumor resection. Whole RNA came from tumor, nontumor lung or frozen PBMC and was sequenced without being sorted. This clonotype was detected many times.

This specimen consisted of PBMCs, obtained at surgery. V gene TRBV11-1 combines with J gene TRBJ1-1, with 8 positions matching TRBD1. This TCR was sampled from a male donor with early-stage non-small cell lung cancer. Written as DNA, the CDR3 is TGTGCCAGCAGCTTAGGCGGACGGACAGGGATGAACACTGAAGCTTTCTTT. It codes for CASSLGGRTGMNTEAFF.